This TCR beta chain appears in the sequencing data of a study of cytomegalovirus exposure and HLA in healthy donors. Broader study findings: Among immune exposure information, only CMV serostatus was available. Associated with cytomegalovirus, according to the listing, were around 160 TCR beta chains. Certain sequence variants were highly shared and formed a cluster, and this cluster was likely a sequencing artifact.

Regarding this clone: The antigen remains undetermined.

V was cut by 0 bases and J by 2 bases, with 13 bases left in between. The germline V gene encodes CDR1 MNHEY and CDR2 SMNVEV (reference sequence). The CDR3 has 16 residues. PCR employed 60 Vbeta and 13 Jbeta primers. Measured with immunoSEQ multiplex PCR; TCRdb has only the in-frame clones, and not every one. Among around 150,000 clones, about 71% were seen once, and the ten largest hold approximately 1.5%. The material sequenced was PBMCs. The chain couples TRBV27 to TRBJ1-2; maybe TRBD1 (6 bases). The sequence came from a man aged 45-65 years in good health and CMV-seronegative. CDR3 coding DNA: TGTGCCAGCAGTTTATCGTTCGTGGGGGCCAACTATGGCTACACCTTC. It codes for CASSLSFVGANYGYTF.